This is a list of T cell receptor beta chains from one sample in a study of T cells in Graves' hyperthyroidism and ophthalmopathy. TCRdb ran MiXCR on the multiplex PCR reads and lists one entry per CDR3 protein. The top ten clones hold about 41% of a sample with around 200,000 distinct CDR3 sequences, 15% to 20% of them seen once. Sequencing input: blood. The receptors were sampled from a man aged 35 to 55 with Graves' hyperthyroidism. Each CDR3 is given with its conserved first and last residue. The D gene is left open where the match is weak. Rows give clone size only sometimes, using once, few, many, or a class for an expanded clone.

J gene	CDR3 length	clone size	V gene	D gene	CDR3 protein	CDR3 DNA
TRBJ2-3	15	NA	TRBV7-2	TRBD1	CASSKQGAGTDTQYF	TGTGCCAGCAGCAAACAGGGGGCTGGCACAGATACGCAGTATTTT
TRBJ1-3	14	many	TRBV20-1	TRBD1	CSVWTGSSGNTIYF	TGCAGTGTTTGGACAGGGTCCTCTGGAAACACCATATATTTT
TRBJ1-6	16	NA	TRBV5-1	TRBD1	CASSLATGTDNSPLHF	TGCGCCAGCAGCTTGGCGACAGGGACCGATAATTCACCCCTCCACTTT
TRBJ2-7	13	few	TRBV5-1	NA	CASSLPGRYEQYF	TGCGCCAGCAGCTTGCCAGGGAGGTACGAGCAGTACTTC
TRBJ2-1	14	many	TRBV29-1	NA	CSVEDWGQGGEQFF	TGCAGCGTTGAAGATTGGGGGCAGGGGGGTGAGCAGTTCTTC
TRBJ2-5	14	many	TRBV7-2	TRBD2	CASRSGLATETQYF	TGTGCCAGCAGATCGGGACTAGCCACAGAGACCCAGTACTTC
TRBJ2-3	15	NA	TRBV2	NA	CASSEVRPDTDTQYF	TGTGCCAGCAGTGAAGTCAGGCCTGACACAGATACGCAGTATTTT
TRBJ2-1	15	few	TRBV6-2/TRBV6-3	NA	CASSTPRRVSNKQFF	TGTGCCAGCAGTACGCCCCGCAGGGTGAGCAATAAGCAGTTCTTC
TRBJ1-1	13	many	TRBV11-3	NA	CASSLVLHTEAFF	TGTGCCAGCAGCTTAGTATTGCACACTGAAGCTTTCTTT
TRBJ1-5	15	many	TRBV7-2	NA	CASSPGGTNNQPQHF	TGTGCCAGCAGTCCCGGTGGGACAAACAATCAGCCCCAGCATTTT
TRBJ2-7	15	few	TRBV9	NA	CASSVSVSSSYEQYF	TGTGCCAGCAGCGTATCGGTAAGCAGCTCCTACGAGCAGTACTTC
TRBJ2-1	17	NA	TRBV5-4	TRBD2	CASSSPREGRVGNEQFF	TGTGCCAGCAGCTCCCCAAGGGAGGGCAGGGTAGGCAATGAGCAGTTCTTC
TRBJ1-3	13	NA	TRBV12-3/TRBV12-4	NA	CASSLNSGNTIYF	TGTGCCAGCAGTTTGAACTCTGGAAACACCATATATTTT
TRBJ1-1	14	few	TRBV6-1	NA	CASSEFERDTEAFF	TGTGCCAGCAGTGAATTTGAGAGGGACACTGAAGCTTTCTTT
TRBJ1-1	13	many	TRBV5-8	TRBD1	CASSFRDRLEAFF	TGTGCCAGCAGCTTTAGGGACAGGCTAGAAGCTTTCTTT
TRBJ2-1	14	few	TRBV6-5	NA	CASSYRVNNNEQFF	TGTGCCAGCAGTTACAGGGTCAATAACAATGAGCAGTTCTTC
TRBJ2-3	14	NA	TRBV24-1	TRBD1	CATSPPGQIGTQYF	TGTGCCACCAGCCCGCCGGGACAGATTGGTACGCAGTATTTT
TRBJ1-1	22	NA	TRBV5-1	NA	CASSIGTGDMEQYFGPGTEAFF	NA
TRBJ1-5	16	many	TRBV6-1	NA	CASSDTRGYSNQPQHF	TGTGCCAGCAGCGATACACGGGGTTATAGCAATCAGCCCCAGCATTTT
TRBJ2-1	16	NA	TRBV7-2	TRBD1	CASSLTGGAVYNEQFF	TGTGCCAGCAGCCTCACAGGGGGCGCCGTCTACAATGAGCAGTTCTTC
TRBJ2-4	14	many	TRBV5-1	TRBD1	CASSFGTEGALQYF	TGCGCCAGCAGCTTCGGGACAGAAGGGGCCCTTCAGTACTTC
TRBJ1-5	13	many	TRBV30	NA	CAWSTRHNQPQHF	TGTGCCTGGAGTACCAGACACAATCAGCCCCAGCATTTT
TRBJ1-2	14	many	TRBV7-2	NA	CASSLYRANYGYTF	TGTGCCAGCAGCTTATACAGGGCTAACTATGGCTACACCTTC
TRBJ1-2	15	many	TRBV7-8	NA	CASSSNREANYGYTF	TGTGCCAGCAGCTCCAATAGGGAGGCTAACTATGGCTACACCTTC